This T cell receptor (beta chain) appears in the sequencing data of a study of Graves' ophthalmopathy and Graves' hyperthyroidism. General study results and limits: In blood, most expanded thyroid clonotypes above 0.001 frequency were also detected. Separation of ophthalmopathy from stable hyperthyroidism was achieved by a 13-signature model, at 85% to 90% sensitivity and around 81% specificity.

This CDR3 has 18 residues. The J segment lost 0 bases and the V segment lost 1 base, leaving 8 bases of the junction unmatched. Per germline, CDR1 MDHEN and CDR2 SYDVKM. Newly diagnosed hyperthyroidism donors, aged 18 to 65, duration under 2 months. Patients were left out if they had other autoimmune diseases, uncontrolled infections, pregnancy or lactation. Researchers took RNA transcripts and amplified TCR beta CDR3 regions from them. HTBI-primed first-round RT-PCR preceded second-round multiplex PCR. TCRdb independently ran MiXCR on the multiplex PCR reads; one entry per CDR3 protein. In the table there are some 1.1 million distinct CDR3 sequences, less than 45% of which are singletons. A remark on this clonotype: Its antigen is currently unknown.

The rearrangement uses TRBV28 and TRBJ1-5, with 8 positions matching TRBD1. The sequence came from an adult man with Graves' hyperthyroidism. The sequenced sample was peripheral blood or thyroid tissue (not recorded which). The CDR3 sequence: CASSLYPLQGGSNQPQHF. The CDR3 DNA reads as TGTGCCAGCAGTTTATATCCCCTACAGGGGGGTAGCAATCAGCCCCAGCATTTT.